This T cell receptor (beta chain) was captured by sequencing in a study of blood T cell repertoires in COVID-19. Study-level background: Samples taken during acute and convalescent COVID-19 were collected in the United States, Italy and Spain. PBMCs, B-cell-depleted T cells, or T cells provided the cDNA or gDNA that made up the material.

Comments on this clone: Other DNA sequences of this sample code for an identical CDR3.

The germline gives CDR1 SGHDT, CDR2 YYEEEE. The CDR3 consists of 14 residues. With V trimmed by 2 bases and J by 0 bases, 1 base remained unmatched. The assay was immunoSEQ multiplex PCR, and TCRdb's table has in-frame clones only and misses some. The table has over 120,000 clones, about 79% seen once. The sequence was collected from a woman aged 80 or over with acute or convalescent COVID-19. This sequence joins TRBV5-6 and TRBJ1-1; 7 bases are a match to TRBD1. The sample consisted of peripheral blood. CDR3 amino acids: CASSFDRVNTEAFF. The CDR3 region has the DNA TGTGCCAGCAGCTTCGACAGGGTGAACACTGAAGCTTTCTTT.